This T cell receptor (beta chain) was obtained from a study of cytomegalovirus exposure and HLA in healthy donors. Findings and caveats of the study: A prior analysis recorded that most TCR beta V segments were productive about 87% or about 30% of the time.

In regard to this clone: What it binds is unknown. Other DNA sequences in this specimen translate into the identical CDR3.

Researchers ran the PCR with 60 Vbeta and 13 Jbeta primers. Data came from immunoSEQ multiplex PCR; TCRdb stores just in-frame clones and leaves some out. This sample has 240,000 or so clones, with approximately 80% found just once. CDR3 length: 13 amino acids. The germline CDR1 and CDR2 sequences are MDHEN and SYDVKM. Trimming shortened V by 5 bases and J by 3 bases, and 11 bases separated the two germline ends. J is TRBJ2-7 and V is TRBV28; D remains unclear. This sequence was found in a woman in her fifties or sixties in good health and CMV-seropositive. Sequencing input: PBMCs. The CDR3, as DNA: TGTGCCAGCAGTCTAACCCGAAGCTACGAGCAGTACTTC. This sequence encodes CASSLTRSYEQYF.